Shown below are 18 T cell receptor beta chains from a single sample sequenced in a study of blood T cell repertoires in COVID-19. Libraries were prepared by immunoSEQ multiplex PCR; TCRdb keeps only in-frame clonotypes and omits some of them. The table shows some 96,000 clones, with around four fifths occurring only once. The sequencing input was peripheral blood. These receptors came from a human donor in a cohort sampled during active COVID-19.

The chain has TRBV2 and TRBJ1-2; the D is unclear. The CDR3 totals 13 residues. V dropped 6 bases and J dropped 2 bases, with 10 bases sitting between them. Germline CDR1 SNHLY, CDR2 FYNNEI. The CDR3 sequence is CASRGGRNYGYTF. CDR3 DNA: TGTGCCAGCAGAGGAGGCAGGAACTATGGCTACACCTTC.

The chain employs TRBV28 and TRBJ1-5; D call uncertain. V was shortened by 1 base and J by 5 bases, with 3 bases between the two germline ends. The CDR3 contains 12 residues. The germline V gene has CDR1 MDHEN and CDR2 SYDVKM. The CDR3 loop is CASSLFDQPQHF. In DNA form, the CDR3 reads TGTGCCAGCAGTTTATTCGATCAGCCCCAGCATTTT.

This chain links TRBV19 with TRBJ2-5; weak D call: TRBD2 (5 bases). V lost 3 bases, J lost 7 bases, and 18 bases lay in between. CDR1 and CDR2 (germline): LNHDA, SQIVND (reference sequence). The CDR3 has 15 residues. The CDR3 sequence: CASSIRDFRFGTQYF. CDR3 nucleotide sequence: TGTGCCAGTAGTATCCGGGATTTTCGGTTTGGGACCCAGTACTTC.

J is TRBJ2-2 and V is TRBV6-2 or TRBV6-3, with 13 bases matching TRBD2. V was pared by 2 bases and J by 1 base, with 7 bases of the junction left unmatched. This CDR3 is 19 amino acids long. Germline CDR1 MNHEY, CDR2 SVGEGT. The CDR3 sequence: CASSYLQTSGRKNTGELFF. CDR3 DNA: TGTGCCAGCAGTTACCTCCAGACTAGCGGGAGGAAGAACACCGGGGAGCTGTTTTTT.

CDR3 in DNA: TGTGCCAGCAGTTTCGCGCGTAGGAGGGGTGTCTACGAGCAGTACTTC. It translates to CASSFARRRGVYEQYF. J is TRBJ2-7 and V is TRBV28, with D possibly TRBD2 on 6 matching bases. Germline V CDR1 and CDR2: MDHEN, SYDVKM. The ends were cut back, 3 bases at V and 3 bases at J, with 18 bases in the middle. This CDR3 has 16 residues.

The chain recombines TRBV9 with TRBJ2-7, with 7 nucleotides matching TRBD1. Germline trimming cut 4 bases from V and 5 bases from J; bases unmatched to any gene: 12. The CDR3 runs 15 residues. Germline V CDR1 and CDR2: SGDLS, YYNGEE. The CDR3 bases are TGTGCCAGCAGCCCGGGCCCGACAGGGATTAACGAGCAGTACTTC. Translated, it gives CASSPGPTGINEQYF.

CDR3 amino acids: CASRLGQGGQPQHF. The CDR3 DNA reads as TGTGCCAGCAGACTGGGACAGGGCGGTCAGCCCCAGCATTTT. The rearrangement uses TRBV2 and TRBJ1-5; 9 nucleotides align to TRBD1. Per the germline V gene, CDR1 is SNHLY and CDR2 is FYNNEI. The CDR3 has 14 amino acids. The V segment lost 6 bases and the J segment 6 bases; nucleotides outside the gene matches: 6.

The chain recombines TRBV7-9 with TRBJ2-1; D might be TRBD2 (5 bases). Looked up from germline, CDR1 is SEHNR and CDR2 is FQNEAQ (reference sequence). This CDR3 is built from 13 residues. V was pared by 1 base and J by 7 bases, with 8 bases between. The CDR3 spells CASSLGAGNEQFF. The CDR3 region has the DNA TGTGCCAGCAGCTTAGGGGCGGGTAATGAGCAGTTCTTC.

The rearrangement links TRBV19 to TRBJ1-6; TRBD1 is a possible D gene (6 bases). CDR3 length: 13 amino acids. The germline V gene has CDR1 LNHDA and CDR2 SQIVND (reference sequence). V was shortened by 6 bases and J by 4 bases, with 7 bases between the two germline ends. The CDR3 DNA sequence: TGTGCCAGTAGGGGACAATATAATTCACCCCTCCACTTT. This sequence encodes CASRGQYNSPLHF.

The chain combines TRBV24-1 with TRBJ2-1; TRBD2 agrees at 10 bases. This CDR3 contains 15 residues. V lost 2 bases to trimming and J lost 6 bases; unmatched junction nucleotides: 3. The germline CDR1 and CDR2 sequences are KGHDR and SFDVKD. The CDR3 DNA follows: TGTGCCACCAGTGATTCAGCGGGGGGGCGCAATGAGCAGTTCTTC. Its protein product is CATSDSAGGRNEQFF.

V and J are TRBV5-1 and TRBJ2-2; D is possibly TRBD2 (6 bases). V was trimmed by 1 base and J by 3 bases, leaving 19 bases between them. The germline V gene has CDR1 SGHRS and CDR2 YFSETQ. The CDR3 has 18 amino acids. The CDR3 DNA sequence: TGCGCCAGCAGCTTGATTGGCGGGACTCATGAAGACACCGGGGAGCTGTTTTTT. It yields the protein CASSLIGGTHEDTGELFF.

The chain has TRBV27 and TRBJ2-7; the match to TRBD2 covers 8 bases. The CDR3 consists of 16 residues. Looked up from germline, CDR1 is MNHEY and CDR2 is SMNVEV (reference sequence). After removal of 3 bases from V and 2 bases from J, the junction contained 9 bases not matched to a gene. CDR3: CASSLGRGGSPYEQYF. CDR3 nucleotide sequence: TGTGCCAGCAGTTTGGGTCGGGGGGGGTCGCCCTACGAGCAGTACTTC.

V and J are TRBV30 and TRBJ2-5; possible D gene TRBD2, 5 bases. The V end was cut by 3 bases, the J end by 0 bases, with 5 bases between. Germline V gives CDR1 GTSNPN, CDR2 SVGIG (reference sequence). The CDR3 loop spans 12 amino acids. CDR3 in DNA: TGTGCCTGGAGCGGGGACCAAGAGACCCAGTACTTC. Translated, it gives CAWSGDQETQYF.

This clone is a singleton in its sample. The gene calls are TRBV7-2 and TRBJ1-1; D uncertain. The germline V gene has CDR1 SGHTA and CDR2 FQGNSA. Trimming removed 1 base from V and 1 base from J, with 10 bases in between. The CDR3 covers 15 residues. CDR3 sequence (DNA): TGTGCCAGCAGCTTAGGGGGAGTTCAGAACACTGAAGCTTTCTTT. It specifies CASSLGGVQNTEAFF.

This clone was recorded a few times. The CDR3 reads CASSPGTGSSYEQYF. In DNA form, the CDR3 reads TGTGCCAGCAGCCCCGGGACAGGGTCCTCCTACGAGCAGTACTTC. The V gene is TRBV5-4, the J gene TRBJ2-7; TRBD1 matches at 9 bases. CDR1 is SGHNT and CDR2 is YYREEE in the germline V gene (reference sequence). This CDR3 region has 15 residues. Unmatched junction bases numbered 5, after V lost 4 bases and J lost 0 bases.

This clone was picked up a small number of times. The chain joins TRBV6-2 or TRBV6-3 to TRBJ2-7; D possibly corresponds to TRBD1 (6 bases). Germline V CDR1 and CDR2: MNHEY, SVGEGT. The V and J ends lost 3 bases and 1 base respectively, with 10 bases between them. The CDR3 length is 14 residues. CDR3 DNA sequence: TGTGCCAGCAGTTATTGGGGGCGATCCTACGAGCAGTACTTC. Its translation is CASSYWGRSYEQYF.

This rearrangement joins TRBV15 to TRBJ2-1; 7 bases are shared with TRBD2. Trimming cost V 2 bases and J 5 bases; bases outside gene matches: 3. The length of the CDR3 is 14 residues. Germline CDR1 is LNHNV and CDR2 is YYDKDF (reference sequence). The CDR3 loop is CATSRWGRDNEQFF. Written as DNA, the CDR3 is TGTGCCACCAGCAGATGGGGGAGGGACAATGAGCAGTTCTTC.

The V gene is TRBV5-1, the J gene TRBJ2-1; possible D gene TRBD1, 6 bases. Between the trimmed V and J ends, which lost 3 bases and 5 bases, there was a span of 9 bases. The V gene's germline CDR1 is SGHRS and CDR2 YFSETQ. This CDR3 is 13 amino acids long. CDR3 DNA: TGCGCCAGCAGCTCCGGACAGAACAATGAGCAGTTCTTC. It yields the protein CASSSGQNNEQFF.